The entry below describes one TCR beta chain. The junction does not match germline at one end; this may be a read error. The data were obtained in a study of blood T cell repertoires in COVID-19. The V gene's germline CDR1 is MNHEY and CDR2 SVGAGI. The CDR3 is 11 amino acids. The protocol was immunoSEQ multiplex PCR, while the TCRdb copy is restricted to in-frame clones and leaves out a portion. The sample lists 150,000 to 200,000 clones, approximately 85% occurring once. The chain carries TRBV6-5 and TRBJ1-2; TRBD1 is a possible D gene (6 bases). This clonotype was obtained from a man older than 75 with COVID-19, enrolled during active disease. Sequenced material: peripheral blood. As DNA, the CDR3 is TGTGCCAGCAGTGACTCAGGGGTCTACACCTTC. Amino acid sequence: CASSDSGVYTF.